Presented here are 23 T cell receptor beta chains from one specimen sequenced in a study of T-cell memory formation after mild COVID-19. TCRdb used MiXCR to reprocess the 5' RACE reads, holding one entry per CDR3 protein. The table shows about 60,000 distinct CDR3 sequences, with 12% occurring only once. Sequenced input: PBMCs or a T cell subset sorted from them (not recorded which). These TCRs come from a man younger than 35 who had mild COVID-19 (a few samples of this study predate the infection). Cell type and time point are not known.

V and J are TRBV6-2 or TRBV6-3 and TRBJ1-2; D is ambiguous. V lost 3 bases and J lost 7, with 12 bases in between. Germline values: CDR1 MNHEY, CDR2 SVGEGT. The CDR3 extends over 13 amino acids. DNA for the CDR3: TGTGCCAGCAGTTATAGAGGGCAGAGTGGCTACACCTTC. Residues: CASSYRGQSGYTF.

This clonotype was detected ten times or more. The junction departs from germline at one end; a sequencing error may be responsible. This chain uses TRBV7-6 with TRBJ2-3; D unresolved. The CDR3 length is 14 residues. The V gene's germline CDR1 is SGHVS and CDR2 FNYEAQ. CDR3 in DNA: TGTGCCAGCAGCGTAGCCTCGCCGACAGATACGCAGTATTTT. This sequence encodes CASSVASPTDTQYF.

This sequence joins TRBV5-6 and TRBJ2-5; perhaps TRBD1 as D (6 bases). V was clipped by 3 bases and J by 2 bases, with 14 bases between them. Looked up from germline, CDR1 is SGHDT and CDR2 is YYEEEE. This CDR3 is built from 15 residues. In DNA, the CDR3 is TGTGCCAGCAGCTCCATACAGGGATTACAAGAGACCCAGTACTTC. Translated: CASSSIQGLQETQYF.

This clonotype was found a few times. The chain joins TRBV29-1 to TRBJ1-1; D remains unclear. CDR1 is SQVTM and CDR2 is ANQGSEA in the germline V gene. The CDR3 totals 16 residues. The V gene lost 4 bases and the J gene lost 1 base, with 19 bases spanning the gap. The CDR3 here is CSVAPGWGMQNTEAFF. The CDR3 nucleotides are TGCAGCGTTGCGCCGGGTTGGGGTATGCAGAACACTGAAGCTTTCTTT.

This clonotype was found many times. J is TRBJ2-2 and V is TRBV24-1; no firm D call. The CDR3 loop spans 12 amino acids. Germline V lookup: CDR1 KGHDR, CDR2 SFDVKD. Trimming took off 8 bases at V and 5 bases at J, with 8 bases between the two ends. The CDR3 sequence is CATISRTGELFF. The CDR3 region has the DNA TGTGCCACCATTTCAAGAACCGGGGAGCTGTTTTTT.

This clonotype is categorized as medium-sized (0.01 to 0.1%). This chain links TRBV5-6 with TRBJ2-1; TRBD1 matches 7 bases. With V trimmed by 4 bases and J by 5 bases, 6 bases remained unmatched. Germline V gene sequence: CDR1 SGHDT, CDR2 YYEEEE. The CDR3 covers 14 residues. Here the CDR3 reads CASSPPGQHNEQFF. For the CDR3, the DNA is TGTGCCAGCAGCCCGCCGGGACAGCACAATGAGCAGTTCTTC.

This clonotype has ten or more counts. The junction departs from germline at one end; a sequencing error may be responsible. This CDR3 reads CASSLGTGETQYF. CDR3 in DNA: TGTGCTAGCAGCTTAGGGACAGGGGAGACCCAGTACTTC. The genes are TRBV7-7 and TRBJ2-5; TRBD1 matches at 9 bases. This CDR3 is 13 amino acids long. Germline lookup yields CDR1 SSHAT and CDR2 FNYEAQ (reference sequence).

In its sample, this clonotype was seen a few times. The DNA of the CDR3 is TGCGCCAGCAGCCGATCGGGGTCGGAGGGACCGTTCTTC. It is translated as CASSRSGSEGPFF. The chain has TRBV4-3 and TRBJ2-1, with TRBD2 as a possible D gene (6 bases). V lost 4 bases and J 15 bases, leaving 19 bases between the germline ends. The CDR3 extends over 13 amino acids. Germline CDR1 LGHNA, CDR2 YSLEER.

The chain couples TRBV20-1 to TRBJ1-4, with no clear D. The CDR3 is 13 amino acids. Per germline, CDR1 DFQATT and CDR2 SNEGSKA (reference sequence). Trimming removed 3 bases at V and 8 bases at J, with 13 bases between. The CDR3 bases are TGCAGTGCTAGCGTTCGGGTCGACGAAAAACTGTTTTTT. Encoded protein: CSASVRVDEKLFF.

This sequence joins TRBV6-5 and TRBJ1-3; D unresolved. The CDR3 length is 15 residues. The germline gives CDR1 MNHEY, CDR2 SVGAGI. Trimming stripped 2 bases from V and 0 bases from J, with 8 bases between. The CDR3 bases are TGTGCCAGCAGTTACCAGGCAACCTCTGGAAACACCATATATTTT. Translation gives CASSYQATSGNTIYF.

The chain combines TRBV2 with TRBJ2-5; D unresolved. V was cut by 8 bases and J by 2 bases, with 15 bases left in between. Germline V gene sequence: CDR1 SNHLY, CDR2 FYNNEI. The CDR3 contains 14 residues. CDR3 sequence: CASPEGIRQETQYF. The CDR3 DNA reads TGTGCCAGCCCCGAAGGGATCAGACAAGAGACCCAGTACTTC.

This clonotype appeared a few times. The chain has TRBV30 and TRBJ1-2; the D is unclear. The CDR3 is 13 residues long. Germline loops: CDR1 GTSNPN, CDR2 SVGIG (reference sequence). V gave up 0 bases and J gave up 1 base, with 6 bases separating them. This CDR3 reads CAWSVGLNYGYTF. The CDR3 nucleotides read TGTGCCTGGAGTGTAGGGCTTAACTATGGCTACACCTTC.

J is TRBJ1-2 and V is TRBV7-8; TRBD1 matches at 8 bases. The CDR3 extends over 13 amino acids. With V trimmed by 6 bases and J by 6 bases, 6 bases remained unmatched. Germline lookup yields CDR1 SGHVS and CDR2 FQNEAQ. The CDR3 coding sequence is TGTGCCAGCAGAGCAACAGGGGGTCATGGCTACACCTTC. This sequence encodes CASRATGGHGYTF.

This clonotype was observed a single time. CDR3 DNA: TGTGCCAGCAGCCGAGGGAAGGGGGGCAATCAGCCCCAGCATTTT. Translated: CASSRGKGGNQPQHF. The rearrangement links TRBV3-2 to TRBJ1-5; the tabulated D call, TRBD1, remains unverified against the DNA. TRBV3-2 is a known pseudogene. This CDR3 region has 15 residues.

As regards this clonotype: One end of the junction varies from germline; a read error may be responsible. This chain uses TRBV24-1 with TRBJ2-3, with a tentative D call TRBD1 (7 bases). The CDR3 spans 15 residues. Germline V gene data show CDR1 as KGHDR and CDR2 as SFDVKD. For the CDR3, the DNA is TGTGCCGCCAGTGACAACAGGGGAGGTACAGATACGCAGTATTTT. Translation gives CAASDNRGGTDTQYF.

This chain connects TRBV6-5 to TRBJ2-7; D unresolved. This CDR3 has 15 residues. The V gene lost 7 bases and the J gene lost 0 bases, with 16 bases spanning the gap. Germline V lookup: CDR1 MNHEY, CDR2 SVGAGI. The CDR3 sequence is CASNFENHRSYEQYV. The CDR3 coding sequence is TGTGCCAGCAATTTCGAGAATCATCGCTCCTACGAGCAGTACGTC.

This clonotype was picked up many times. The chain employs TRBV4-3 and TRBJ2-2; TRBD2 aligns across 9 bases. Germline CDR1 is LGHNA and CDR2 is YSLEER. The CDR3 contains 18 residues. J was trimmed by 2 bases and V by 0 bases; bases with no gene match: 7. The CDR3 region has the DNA TGCGCCAGCAGCCAAGAGCTAGCGGGGCCAATAAACACCGGGGAGCTGTTTTTT. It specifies CASSQELAGPINTGELFF.

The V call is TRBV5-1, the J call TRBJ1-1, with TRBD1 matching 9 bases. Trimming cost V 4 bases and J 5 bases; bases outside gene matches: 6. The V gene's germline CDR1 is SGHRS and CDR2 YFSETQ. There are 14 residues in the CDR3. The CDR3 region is CASSPQGAQTEAFF. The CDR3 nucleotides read TGCGCCAGCAGCCCACAGGGGGCGCAAACTGAAGCTTTCTTT.

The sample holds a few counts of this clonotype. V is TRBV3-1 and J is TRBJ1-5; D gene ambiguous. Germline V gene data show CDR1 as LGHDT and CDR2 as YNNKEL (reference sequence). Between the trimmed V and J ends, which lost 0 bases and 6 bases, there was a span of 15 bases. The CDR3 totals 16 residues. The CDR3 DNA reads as TGTGCCAGCAGCCAAGACGCGGCAGGTCGTGGTCAGCCCCAGCATTTT. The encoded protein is CASSQDAAGRGQPQHF.

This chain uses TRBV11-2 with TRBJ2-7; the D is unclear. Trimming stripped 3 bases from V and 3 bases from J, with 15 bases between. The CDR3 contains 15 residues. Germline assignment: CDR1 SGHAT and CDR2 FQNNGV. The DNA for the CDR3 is TGTGCCAGCAGCTTCCTGCCCCTCAACCGCTACGAGCAGTACTTC. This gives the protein CASSFLPLNRYEQYF.

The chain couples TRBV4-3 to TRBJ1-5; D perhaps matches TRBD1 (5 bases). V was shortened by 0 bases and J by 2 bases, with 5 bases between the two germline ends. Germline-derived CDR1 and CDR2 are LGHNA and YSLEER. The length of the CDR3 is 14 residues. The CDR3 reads CASSQDRGNQPQHF. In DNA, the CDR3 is TGCGCCAGCAGCCAAGACAGGGGCAATCAGCCCCAGCATTTT.

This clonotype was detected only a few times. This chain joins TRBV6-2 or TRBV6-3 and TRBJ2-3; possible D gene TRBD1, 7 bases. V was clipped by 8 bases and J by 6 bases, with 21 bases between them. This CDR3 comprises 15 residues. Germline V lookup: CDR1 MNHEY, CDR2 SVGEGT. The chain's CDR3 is CASGGTVTLRDTQYF. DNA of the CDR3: TGTGCCAGCGGGGGGACAGTGACTCTTCGGGATACGCAGTATTTT.

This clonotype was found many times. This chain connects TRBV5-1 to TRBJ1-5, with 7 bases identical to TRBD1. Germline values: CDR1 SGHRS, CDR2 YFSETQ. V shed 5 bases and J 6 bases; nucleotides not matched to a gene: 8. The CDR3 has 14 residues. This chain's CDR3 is CASRTDREAQPQHF. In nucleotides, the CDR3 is TGCGCCAGCAGAACCGACAGGGAGGCTCAGCCCCAGCATTTT.